This TCR beta chain originates from a study of Ad26.COV2.S vaccination and SARS-CoV-2 variants. At the level of the study: By the intramuscular route, Ad26.COV2.S was given once, or twice 56 days apart. Notes on the study in general: Substantial breadth in spike-specific CD8+ and CD4+ T cell responses was reportedly seen after vaccination.

The sample's treatment: about 20 received Ad26.COV2.S at low or high dose, single or two shots; several received placebo; per-sample allocation not given. Sample collection was performed on day 63 after the first vaccine or placebo injection. Ad26 vector vaccine expressed Wuhan-strain SARS-CoV-2 spike. The CDR3 is 15 residues long. Looked up from germline, CDR1 is GTSNPN and CDR2 is SVGIG (reference sequence). V shed 5 bases and J 4 bases; nucleotides not matched to a gene: 6. Comment on this clone: Its cognate antigen is unknown.

Produced via immunoSEQ multiplex PCR; TCRdb's table is partial and in-frame only. Of around 420,000 clones in the sample, around 89% were seen once. The sample consisted of peripheral blood, taken in a trial of Ad26.COV2.S vaccine versus placebo. The clonotype originates from a person between 18 and 65 years old who received the Ad26.COV2.S COVID-19 vaccine or a placebo. The chain couples TRBV30 to TRBJ2-2; TRBD2 matches at 11 bases. CDR3 DNA sequence: TGTGCCTGGGGACGACTAGCGGGGCCCACCGGGGAGCTGTTTTTT. This translates into CAWGRLAGPTGELFF. Full variable domain (missing parts from reference TRBV30 and TRBJ2-2): SQTIHQWPATLVQPVGSPLSLECTVEGTSNPNLYWYRQAAGRGLQLLFYSVGIGQISSEVPQNLSASRPQDRQFILSSKKLLLSDSGFYLCAWGRLAGPTGELFFGEGSRLTVL.